This TCR beta chain is from a study of blood T cell repertoires in COVID-19. Study details: PBMCs, B-cell-depleted T cells, or T cells were the source of the cDNA or gDNA that made up the material.

In the original workflow: From reference gene primer amplification, estimates of nucleated cell counts were derived. Assay: immunoSEQ multiplex PCR; the TCRdb copy retains only in-frame clones and omits some. That table gives V, J and clone size, and the DNA gave D and trimming. The sample consists of more than 95,000 clones, around 88% of them appearing once. Germline assignment: CDR1 SGHTA and CDR2 FQGNSA. The CDR3 contains 12 residues. Trimming cost V 8 bases and J 3 bases, with 8 bases left between them. Sequenced: peripheral blood. This TCR derives from a human donor in a cohort sampled during active COVID-19. The rearrangement uses TRBV7-2 and TRBJ1-3; perhaps TRBD1 as D (6 bases). DNA for the CDR3: TGTGCCAGCGGGGGCTATGGAAACACCATATATTTT. Translating it yields CASGGYGNTIYF.